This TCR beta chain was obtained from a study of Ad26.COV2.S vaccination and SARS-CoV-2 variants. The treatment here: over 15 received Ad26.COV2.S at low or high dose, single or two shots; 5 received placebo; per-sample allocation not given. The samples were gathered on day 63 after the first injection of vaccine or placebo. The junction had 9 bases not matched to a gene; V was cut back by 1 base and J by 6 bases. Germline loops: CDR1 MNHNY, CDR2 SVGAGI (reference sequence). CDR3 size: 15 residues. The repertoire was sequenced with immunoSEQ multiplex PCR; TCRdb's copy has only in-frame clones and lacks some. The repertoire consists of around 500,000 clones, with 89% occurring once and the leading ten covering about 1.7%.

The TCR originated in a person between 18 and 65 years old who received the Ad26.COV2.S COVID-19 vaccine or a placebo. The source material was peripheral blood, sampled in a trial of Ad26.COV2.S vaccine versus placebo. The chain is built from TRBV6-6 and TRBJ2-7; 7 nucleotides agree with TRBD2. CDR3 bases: TGTGCCAGCAGTTACTATGGTAGCGGGCCTCTCGAGCAGTACTTC. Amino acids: CASSYYGSGPLEQYF.